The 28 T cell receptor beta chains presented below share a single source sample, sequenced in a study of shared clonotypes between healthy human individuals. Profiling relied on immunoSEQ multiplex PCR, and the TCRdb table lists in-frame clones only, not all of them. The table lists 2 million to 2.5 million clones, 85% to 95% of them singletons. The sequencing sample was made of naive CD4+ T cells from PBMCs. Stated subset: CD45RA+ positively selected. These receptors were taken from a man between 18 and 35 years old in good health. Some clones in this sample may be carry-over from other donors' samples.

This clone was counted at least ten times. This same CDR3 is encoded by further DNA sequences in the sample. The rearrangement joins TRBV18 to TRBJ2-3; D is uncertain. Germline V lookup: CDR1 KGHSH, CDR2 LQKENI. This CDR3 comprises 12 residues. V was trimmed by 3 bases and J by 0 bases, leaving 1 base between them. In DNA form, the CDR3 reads TGTGCCAGCTCACCTAGCACAGATACGCAGTATTTT. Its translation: CASSPSTDTQYF.

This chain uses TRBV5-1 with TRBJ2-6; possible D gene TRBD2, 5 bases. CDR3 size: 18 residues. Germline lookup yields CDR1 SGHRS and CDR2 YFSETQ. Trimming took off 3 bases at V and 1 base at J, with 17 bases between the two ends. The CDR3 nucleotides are TGCGCCAGCAGCTCTACTAGTATTTCCCTGTCTGGGGCCAACGTCCTGACTTTC. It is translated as CASSSTSISLSGANVLTF.

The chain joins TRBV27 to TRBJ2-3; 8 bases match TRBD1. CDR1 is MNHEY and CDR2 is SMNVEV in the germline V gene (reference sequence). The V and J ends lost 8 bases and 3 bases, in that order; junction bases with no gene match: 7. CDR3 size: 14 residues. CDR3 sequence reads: CASRQGRRTDTQYF. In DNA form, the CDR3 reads TGTGCCAGCCGACAGGGGCGAAGGACAGATACGCAGTATTTT.

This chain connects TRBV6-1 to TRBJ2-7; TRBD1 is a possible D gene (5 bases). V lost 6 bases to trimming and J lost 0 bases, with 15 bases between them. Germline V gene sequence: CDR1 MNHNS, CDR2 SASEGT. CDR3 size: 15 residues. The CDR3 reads CASRAQGTLSYEQYF. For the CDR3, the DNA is TGTGCCAGCAGAGCCCAGGGAACCCTCTCCTACGAGCAGTACTTC.

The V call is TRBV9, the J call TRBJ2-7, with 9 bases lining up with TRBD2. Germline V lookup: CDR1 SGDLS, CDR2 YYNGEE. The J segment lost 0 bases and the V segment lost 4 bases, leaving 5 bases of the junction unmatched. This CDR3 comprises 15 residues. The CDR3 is CASSPSGRSSYEQYF. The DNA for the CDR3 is TGTGCCAGCAGCCCCAGCGGGAGGAGCTCCTACGAGCAGTACTTC.

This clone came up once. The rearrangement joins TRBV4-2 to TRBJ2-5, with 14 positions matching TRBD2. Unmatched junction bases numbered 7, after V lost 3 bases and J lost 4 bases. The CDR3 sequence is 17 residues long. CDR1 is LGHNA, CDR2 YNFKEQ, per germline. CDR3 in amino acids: CASSQGLAGVTVETQYF. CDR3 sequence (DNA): TGTGCCAGCAGCCAGGGACTAGCGGGAGTCACGGTAGAGACCCAGTACTTC.

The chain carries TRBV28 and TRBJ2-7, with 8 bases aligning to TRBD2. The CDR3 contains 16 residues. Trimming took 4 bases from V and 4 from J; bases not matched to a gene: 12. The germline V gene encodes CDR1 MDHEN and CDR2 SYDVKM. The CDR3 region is CASSSGGALRSYEQYF. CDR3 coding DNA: TGTGCCAGCAGTTCCGGGGGGGCCCTCCGGAGTTACGAGCAGTACTTC.

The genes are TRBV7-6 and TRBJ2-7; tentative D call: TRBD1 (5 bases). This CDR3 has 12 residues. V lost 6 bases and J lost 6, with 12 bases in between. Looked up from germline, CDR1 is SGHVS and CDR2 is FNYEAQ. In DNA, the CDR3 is TGTGCCAGCAGTCCGGACATATCCGAGCAGTACTTC. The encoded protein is CASSPDISEQYF. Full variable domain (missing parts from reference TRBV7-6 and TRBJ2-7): GAGVSQSPRYKVTKRGQDVALRCDPISGHVSLYWYRQALGQGPEFLTYFNYEAQQDKSGLPNDRFSAERPEGSISTLTIQRTEQRDSAMYRCASSPDISEQYFGPGTRLTVT.

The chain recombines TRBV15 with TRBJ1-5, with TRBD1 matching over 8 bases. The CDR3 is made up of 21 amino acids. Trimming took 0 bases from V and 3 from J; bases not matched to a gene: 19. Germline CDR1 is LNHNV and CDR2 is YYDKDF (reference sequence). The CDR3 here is CATSRDPFRGTGTGYNQPQHF. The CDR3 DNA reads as TGTGCCACCAGCAGAGACCCTTTTAGGGGTACCGGGACAGGATACAATCAGCCCCAGCATTTT.

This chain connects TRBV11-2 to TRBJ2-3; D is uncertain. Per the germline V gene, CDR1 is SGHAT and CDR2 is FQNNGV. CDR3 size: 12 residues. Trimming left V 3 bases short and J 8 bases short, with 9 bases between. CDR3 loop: CASSLQLPTQYF. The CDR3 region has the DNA TGTGCCAGCAGCTTGCAGCTCCCTACGCAGTATTTT.

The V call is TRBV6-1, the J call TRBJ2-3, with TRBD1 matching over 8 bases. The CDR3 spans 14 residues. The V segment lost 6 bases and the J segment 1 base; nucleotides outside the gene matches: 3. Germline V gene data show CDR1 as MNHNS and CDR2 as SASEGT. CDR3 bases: TGTGCCAGCAGAGGGGGACAGGGCACAGATACGCAGTATTTT. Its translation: CASRGGQGTDTQYF.

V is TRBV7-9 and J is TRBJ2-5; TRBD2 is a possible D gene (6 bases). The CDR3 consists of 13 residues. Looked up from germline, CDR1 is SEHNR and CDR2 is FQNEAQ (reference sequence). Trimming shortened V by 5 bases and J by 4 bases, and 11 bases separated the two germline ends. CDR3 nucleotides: TGTGCCAGCAGCACAGCGGGCGGAGAGACCCAGTACTTC. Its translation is CASSTAGGETQYF.

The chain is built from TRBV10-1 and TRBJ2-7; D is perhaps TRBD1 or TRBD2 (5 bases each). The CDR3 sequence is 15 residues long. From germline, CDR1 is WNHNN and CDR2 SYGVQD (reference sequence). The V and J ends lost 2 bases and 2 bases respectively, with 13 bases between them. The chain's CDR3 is CASSEGTATTYEQYF. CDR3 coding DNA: TGCGCCAGCAGTGAGGGGACGGCCACTACCTACGAGCAGTACTTC.

The CDR3, as DNA: TGTGCCAGCAGCGGGGTGCGGCGCTCGGGGGAGAGCTCCTACAATGAGCAGTTCTTC. Translated, it gives CASSGVRRSGESSYNEQFF. This chain connects TRBV9 to TRBJ2-1; possible D gene TRBD2, 6 bases. The V gene lost 3 bases and the J gene lost 0 bases, with 22 bases spanning the gap. The CDR3 consists of 19 residues. CDR1 SGDLS and CDR2 YYNGEE come from the germline V gene.

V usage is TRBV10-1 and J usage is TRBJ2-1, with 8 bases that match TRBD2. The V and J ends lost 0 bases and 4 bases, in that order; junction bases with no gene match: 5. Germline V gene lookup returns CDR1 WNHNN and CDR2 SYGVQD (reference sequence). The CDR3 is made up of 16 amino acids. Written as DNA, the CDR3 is TGCGCCAGCAGTGAGTCGAATAGCGGGGATTACAATGAGCAGTTCTTC. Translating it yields CASSESNSGDYNEQFF.

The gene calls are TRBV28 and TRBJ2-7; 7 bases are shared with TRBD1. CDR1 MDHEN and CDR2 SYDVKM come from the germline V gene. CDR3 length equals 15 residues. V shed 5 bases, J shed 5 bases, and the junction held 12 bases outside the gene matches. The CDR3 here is CASSLTGSLVHEQYF. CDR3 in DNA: TGTGCCAGCAGTCTGACAGGGTCTTTGGTTCACGAGCAGTACTTC.

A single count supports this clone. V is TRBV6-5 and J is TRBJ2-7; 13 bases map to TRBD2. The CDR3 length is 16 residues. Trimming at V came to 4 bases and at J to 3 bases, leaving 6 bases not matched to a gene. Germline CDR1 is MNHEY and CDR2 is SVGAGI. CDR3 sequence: CASSFGLAGAGYEQYF. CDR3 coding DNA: TGTGCCAGCAGTTTCGGACTAGCGGGAGCCGGCTACGAGCAGTACTTC.

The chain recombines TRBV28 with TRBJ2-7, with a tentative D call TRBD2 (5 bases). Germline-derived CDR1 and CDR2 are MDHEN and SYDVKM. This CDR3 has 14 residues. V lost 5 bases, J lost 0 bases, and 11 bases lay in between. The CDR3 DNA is TGTGCCAGCAGTGTCAGCGGTCCCTCCTACGAGCAGTACTTC. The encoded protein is CASSVSGPSYEQYF. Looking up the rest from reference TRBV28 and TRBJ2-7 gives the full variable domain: DVKVTQSSRYLVKRTGEKVFLECVQDMDHENMFWYRQDPGLGLRLIYFSYDVKMKEKGDIPEGYSVSREKKERFSLILESASTNQTSMYLCASSVSGPSYEQYFGPGTRLTVT.

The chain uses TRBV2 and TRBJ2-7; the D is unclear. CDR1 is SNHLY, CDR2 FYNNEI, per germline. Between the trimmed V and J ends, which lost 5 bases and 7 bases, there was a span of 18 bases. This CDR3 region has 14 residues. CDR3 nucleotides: TGTGCCAGCAGTTTACCGGGCCCGCCGTTAGAGCAGTACTTC. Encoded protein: CASSLPGPPLEQYF.

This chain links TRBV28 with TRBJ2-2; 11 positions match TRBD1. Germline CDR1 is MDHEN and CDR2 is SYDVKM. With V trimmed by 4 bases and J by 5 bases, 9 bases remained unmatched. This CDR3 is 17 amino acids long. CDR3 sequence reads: CASSWGGQGAWTGELFF. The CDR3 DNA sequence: TGTGCCAGCAGTTGGGGAGGACAGGGGGCTTGGACCGGGGAGCTGTTTTTT.

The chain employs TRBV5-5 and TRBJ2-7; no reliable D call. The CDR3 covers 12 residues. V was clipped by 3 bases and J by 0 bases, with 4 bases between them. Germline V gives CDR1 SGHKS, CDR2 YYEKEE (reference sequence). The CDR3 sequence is CASSYSSYEQYF. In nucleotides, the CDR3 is TGTGCCAGCAGCTACAGCTCCTACGAGCAGTACTTC.

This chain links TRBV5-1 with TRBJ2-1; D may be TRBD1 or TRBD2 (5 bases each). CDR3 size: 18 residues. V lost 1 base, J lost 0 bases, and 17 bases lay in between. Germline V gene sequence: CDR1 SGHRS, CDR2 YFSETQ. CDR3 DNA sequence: TGCGCCAGCAGCTTGAGGTCCGGGACGGTTTTCTCCTACAATGAGCAGTTCTTC. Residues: CASSLRSGTVFSYNEQFF.

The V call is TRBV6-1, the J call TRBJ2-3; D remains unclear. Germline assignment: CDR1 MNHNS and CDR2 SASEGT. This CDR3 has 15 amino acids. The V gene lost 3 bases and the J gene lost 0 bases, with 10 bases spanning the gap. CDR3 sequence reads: CASSDLTESTDTQYF. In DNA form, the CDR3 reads TGTGCCAGCAGTGACTTGACGGAAAGCACAGATACGCAGTATTTT.

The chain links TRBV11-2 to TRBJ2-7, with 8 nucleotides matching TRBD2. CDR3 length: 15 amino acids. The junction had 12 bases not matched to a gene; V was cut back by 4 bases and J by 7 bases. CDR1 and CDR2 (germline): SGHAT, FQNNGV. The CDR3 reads CASSWLTSVSWEQYF. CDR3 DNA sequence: TGTGCCAGCAGCTGGCTGACTAGCGTCAGCTGGGAGCAGTACTTC.

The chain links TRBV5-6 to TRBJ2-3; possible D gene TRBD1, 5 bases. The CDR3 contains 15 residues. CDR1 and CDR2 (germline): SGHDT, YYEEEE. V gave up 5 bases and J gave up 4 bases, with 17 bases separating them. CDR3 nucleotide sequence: TGTGCCAGCAGTGTCAGGGCAGTTGGCCCAGATACGCAGTATTTT. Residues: CASSVRAVGPDTQYF.

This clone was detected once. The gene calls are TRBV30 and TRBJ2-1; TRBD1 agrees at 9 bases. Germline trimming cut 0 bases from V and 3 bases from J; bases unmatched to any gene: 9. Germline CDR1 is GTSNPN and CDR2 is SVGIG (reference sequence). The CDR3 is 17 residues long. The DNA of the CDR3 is TGTGCCTGGAGTGTACCCCCCGGGACAGGGTTCTACAATGAGCAGTTCTTC. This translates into CAWSVPPGTGFYNEQFF.

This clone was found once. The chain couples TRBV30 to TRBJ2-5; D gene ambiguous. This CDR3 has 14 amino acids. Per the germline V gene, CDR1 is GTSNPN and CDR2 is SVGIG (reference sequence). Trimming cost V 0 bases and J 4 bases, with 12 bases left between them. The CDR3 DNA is TGTGCCTGGAGTGTTCTGGCAGGAACAGAGACCCAGTACTTC. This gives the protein CAWSVLAGTETQYF.

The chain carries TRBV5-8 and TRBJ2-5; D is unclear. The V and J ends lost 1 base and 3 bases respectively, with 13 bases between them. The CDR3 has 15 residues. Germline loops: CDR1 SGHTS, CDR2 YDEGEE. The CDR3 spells CASSLPRADKETQYF. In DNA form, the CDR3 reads TGTGCCAGCAGCTTGCCCAGAGCCGACAAAGAGACCCAGTACTTC.